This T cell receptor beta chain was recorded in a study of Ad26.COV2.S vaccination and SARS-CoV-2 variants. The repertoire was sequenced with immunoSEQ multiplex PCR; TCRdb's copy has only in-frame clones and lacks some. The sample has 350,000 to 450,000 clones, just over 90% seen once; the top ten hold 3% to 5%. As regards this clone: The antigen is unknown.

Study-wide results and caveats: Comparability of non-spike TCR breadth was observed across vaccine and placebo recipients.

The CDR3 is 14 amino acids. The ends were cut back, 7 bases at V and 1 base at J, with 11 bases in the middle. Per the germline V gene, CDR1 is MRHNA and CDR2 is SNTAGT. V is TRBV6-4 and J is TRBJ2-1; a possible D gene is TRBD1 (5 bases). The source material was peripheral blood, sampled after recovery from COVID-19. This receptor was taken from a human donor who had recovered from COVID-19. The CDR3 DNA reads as TGTGCCAGCAAGGAGACAGCGTCCTACAATGAGCAGTTCTTC. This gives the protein CASKETASYNEQFF.